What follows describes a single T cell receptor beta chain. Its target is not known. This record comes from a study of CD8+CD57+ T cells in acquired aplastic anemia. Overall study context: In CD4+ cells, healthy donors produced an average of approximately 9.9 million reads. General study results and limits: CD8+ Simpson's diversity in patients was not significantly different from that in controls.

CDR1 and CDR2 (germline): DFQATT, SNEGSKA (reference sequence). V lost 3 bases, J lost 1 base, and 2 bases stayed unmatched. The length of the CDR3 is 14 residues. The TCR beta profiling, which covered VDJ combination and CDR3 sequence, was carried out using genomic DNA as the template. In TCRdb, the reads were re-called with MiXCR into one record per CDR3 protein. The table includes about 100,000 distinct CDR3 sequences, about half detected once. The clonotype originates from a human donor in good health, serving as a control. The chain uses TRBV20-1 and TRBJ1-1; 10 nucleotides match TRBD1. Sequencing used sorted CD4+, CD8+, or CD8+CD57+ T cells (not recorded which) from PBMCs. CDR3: CSARDRGGNTEAFF. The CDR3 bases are TGCAGTGCTAGGGACAGGGGGGGGAACACTGAAGCTTTCTTT.